The 32 T cell receptor beta chains below all came from one sample that was sequenced in a study of blood T cell repertoires in COVID-19. Assay: immunoSEQ multiplex PCR; the TCRdb copy retains only in-frame clones and omits some. The table includes hundreds of thousands of clones, around 90% detected once. Sequenced: peripheral blood. The receptors were sampled from a woman under 40 with COVID-19, enrolled during active disease.

This sequence joins TRBV6-5 and TRBJ2-7, with D perhaps TRBD1 (6 bases). In germline, CDR1 is MNHEY, CDR2 SVGAGI. Trimming shortened V by 0 bases and J by 3 bases, and 12 bases separated the two germline ends. This CDR3 region has 15 residues. This CDR3 reads CASSYSMAGDYEQYF. The CDR3 DNA reads TGTGCCAGCAGTTACTCGATGGCAGGGGACTACGAGCAGTACTTC.

In the case of this clone: The sample carries other DNA sequences with the same CDR3. The genes are TRBV7-9 and TRBJ1-1; D is unresolved. The V gene lost 1 base and the J gene lost 2 bases, with 8 bases spanning the gap. The germline V gene has CDR1 SEHNR and CDR2 FQNEAQ (reference sequence). The CDR3 is 14 amino acids. CDR3 protein: CASSLGRGNTEAFF. In nucleotides, the CDR3 is TGTGCCAGCAGCTTAGGGCGGGGTAACACTGAAGCTTTCTTT.

The chain links TRBV6-2 or TRBV6-3 to TRBJ1-1; TRBD1 is a possible D gene (6 bases). V lost 2 bases and J 0 bases, leaving 16 bases between the germline ends. This CDR3 is 17 amino acids long. Germline lookup yields CDR1 MNHEY and CDR2 SVGEGT. The CDR3 sequence is CASSYPLLQGVNTEAFF. CDR3 nucleotides: TGTGCCAGCAGTTACCCCCTCTTACAGGGAGTGAACACTGAAGCTTTCTTT.

V gene TRBV13 combines with J gene TRBJ2-5; D is unresolved. CDR1 is PRHDT, CDR2 FYEKMQ, per germline (reference sequence). V shed 5 bases and J shed 4 bases, with 11 bases lying between them. The CDR3 spans 13 residues. CDR3: CASSPVIGETQYF. The CDR3 nucleotides are TGTGCCAGCAGCCCGGTCATCGGAGAGACCCAGTACTTC.

A note on this clone: Within the sample, other DNA sequences also encode this same CDR3. The V gene is TRBV7-9, the J gene TRBJ1-4; no clear D. CDR1 and CDR2 (germline): SEHNR, FQNEAQ (reference sequence). Trimming stripped 3 bases from V and 0 bases from J, with 8 bases between. CDR3 length: 15 residues. This CDR3 is CASSFPSTTNEKLFF. The CDR3 DNA is TGTGCCAGCAGCTTCCCCTCTACAACTAATGAAAAACTGTTTTTT.

The chain combines TRBV3-1 (or the pseudogene TRBV3-2) with TRBJ2-1, with D possibly TRBD2 on 6 matching bases. V lost 1 base to trimming and J lost 6 bases, with 13 bases between them. The CDR3 extends over 15 amino acids. CDR1 is LGHDT and CDR2 is YNNKEL in the germline V gene (reference sequence). The CDR3 DNA sequence: TGTGCCAGCAGCCAAGGGCGGGGCTCAGGCAATGAGCAGTTCTTC. The encoded protein is CASSQGRGSGNEQFF.

The chain recombines TRBV6-2 or TRBV6-3 with TRBJ2-7; possible D gene TRBD1, 5 bases. Germline lookup yields CDR1 MNHEY and CDR2 SVGEGT. The CDR3 totals 12 residues. Trimming stripped 6 bases from V and 6 bases from J, with 12 bases between. The CDR3 sequence: CASSQDSAEQYV. The CDR3, as DNA: TGTGCCAGCAGCCAAGACAGCGCCGAGCAGTACGTC.

The chain joins TRBV19 to TRBJ1-1; tentatively, D is TRBD1 (6 bases). Trimming took off 5 bases at V and 1 base at J, with 14 bases between the two ends. CDR1 LNHDA and CDR2 SQIVND come from the germline V gene (reference sequence). The CDR3 is made up of 15 amino acids. DNA for the CDR3: TGTGCCAGTAGTTCGCCGGGACACCCGAACACTGAAGCTTTCTTT. This translates into CASSSPGHPNTEAFF.

This chain connects TRBV18 to TRBJ1-5, with 8 bases lining up with TRBD1. The CDR3 is 14 amino acids. Germline V lookup: CDR1 KGHSH, CDR2 LQKENI. The junction had 6 bases not matched to a gene; V was cut back by 4 bases and J by 7 bases. This CDR3 is CASSLGQGGQPQHF. CDR3 bases: TGTGCCAGCTCACTCGGACAGGGTGGGCAGCCCCAGCATTTT. Full variable domain (outside the CDR3, taken from reference TRBV18 and TRBJ1-5): NAGVMQNPRHLVRRRGQEARLRCSPMKGHSHVYWYRQLPEEGLKFMVYLQKENIIDESGMPKERFSAEFPKEGPSILRIQQVVRGDSAAYFCASSLGQGGQPQHFGDGTRLSIL.

V and J are TRBV3-1 (or the pseudogene TRBV3-2) and TRBJ2-3, with TRBD2 identical over 8 bases. The CDR3 length is 16 residues. Per germline, CDR1 LGHDT and CDR2 YNNKEL (reference sequence). The J segment lost 2 bases and the V segment lost 4 bases, leaving 8 bases of the junction unmatched. CDR3 in amino acids: CASSPRDGRATDTQYF. The CDR3 nucleotides are TGTGCCAGCAGCCCCCGTGACGGGAGGGCCACAGATACGCAGTATTTT.

The chain links TRBV9 to TRBJ2-3, with D possibly being TRBD1 (5 bases). There are 13 residues in the CDR3. V was trimmed by 3 bases and J by 6 bases, leaving 11 bases between them. Germline loops: CDR1 SGDLS, CDR2 YYNGEE. The CDR3 DNA sequence: TGTGCCAGCAGCGAGGGGCTCAAGGATACGCAGTATTTT. This gives the protein CASSEGLKDTQYF.

The rearrangement links TRBV28 to TRBJ2-7; possible D gene TRBD2, 5 bases. Germline lookup yields CDR1 MDHEN and CDR2 SYDVKM. The CDR3 contains 11 residues. CDR3 DNA sequence: TGTTATGGGCCGGAGGATATCGAGCAGTACGTC. Its protein is CYGPEDIEQYV.

This clone was observed once. Here the CDR3 reads CASSYSSGLLTDTQYF. In DNA form, the CDR3 reads TGTGCCAGCAGTTACTCGTCCGGGTTACTCACAGATACGCAGTATTTT. This chain uses TRBV6-5 with TRBJ2-3; D is uncertain. CDR1 MNHEY and CDR2 SVGAGI come from the germline V gene. The CDR3 totals 16 residues. V lost 0 bases and J lost 2, with 12 bases in between.

The J gene is TRBJ2-3, the V gene TRBV4-1; D perhaps matches TRBD1 (6 bases). Germline V gene sequence: CDR1 MGHRA, CDR2 YSYEKL. The V end lost 4 bases, the J end lost 2 bases, and 13 bases lay between the germline ends. The CDR3 sequence is 15 residues long. This CDR3 reads CASSPGTIPTDTQYF. In nucleotides, the CDR3 is TGCGCCAGCAGCCCCGGGACAATTCCCACAGATACGCAGTATTTT.

The chain couples TRBV27 to TRBJ2-1; 13 nucleotides match TRBD2. Trimming removed 7 bases from V and 6 bases from J; junction bases left unmatched: 15. Germline CDR1 is MNHEY and CDR2 is SMNVEV (reference sequence). CDR3 size: 18 residues. CDR3 sequence: CASTRQGLAGRRVNEQFF. The CDR3 DNA reads as TGTGCCAGCACCCGCCAGGGACTAGCGGGGAGACGGGTCAATGAGCAGTTCTTC.

This rearrangement joins TRBV11-2 to TRBJ2-5, with a weak D call TRBD2 (6 bases). Germline V gives CDR1 SGHAT, CDR2 FQNNGV. The CDR3 has 15 residues. Between the trimmed V and J ends, which lost 1 base and 1 base, there was a span of 10 bases. CDR3 protein: CASSLGRGPQETQYF. CDR3 nucleotide sequence: TGTGCCAGCAGCTTAGGGAGGGGACCCCAAGAGACCCAGTACTTC. Supplemented by reference TRBV11-2 and TRBJ2-5, the full variable domain reads EAGVAQSPRYKIIEKRQSVAFWCNPISGHATLYWYQQILGQGPKLLIQFQNNGVVDDSQLPKDRFSAERLKGVDSTLKIQPAKLEDSAVYLCASSLGRGPQETQYFGPGTRLLVL.

This clone came up once. The chain couples TRBV24-1 to TRBJ2-1, with a possible D match to TRBD1 (6 bases). Trimming removed 5 bases at V and 4 bases at J, with 14 bases between. This CDR3 is built from 15 residues. Per the germline V gene, CDR1 is KGHDR and CDR2 is SFDVKD. CDR3: CATSAATGIYNEQFF. Written as DNA, the CDR3 is TGTGCCACCAGTGCCGCGACAGGAATTTACAATGAGCAGTTCTTC.

The rearrangement joins TRBV19 to TRBJ2-7, with D possibly being TRBD1 (6 bases). CDR3 length equals 16 residues. The V gene lost 5 bases and the J gene lost 1 base, with 18 bases spanning the gap. Germline assignment: CDR1 LNHDA and CDR2 SQIVND (reference sequence). The CDR3 protein is CASSGRTAAYSYEQYV. The CDR3 DNA reads as TGTGCCAGTAGTGGTCGGACAGCGGCCTATTCCTACGAGCAGTACGTC.

The chain links TRBV29-1 to TRBJ2-3; 12 bases are shared with TRBD2. With V trimmed by 6 bases and J by 2 bases, 12 bases remained unmatched. Germline CDR1 SQVTM, CDR2 ANQGSEA. The CDR3 is 17 amino acids. In nucleotides, the CDR3 is TGCAGCGTGGAGACTAGCGGGAGTGATTGGCACACAGATACGCAGTATTTT. It codes for CSVETSGSDWHTDTQYF.

This clone was seen once. The chain uses TRBV5-5 and TRBJ2-1; TRBD1 matches 7 bases. Losses at the gene ends were 4 bases for V and 3 bases for J; bases not matched to a gene: 10. The germline gives CDR1 SGHKS, CDR2 YYEKEE (reference sequence). The CDR3 has 16 amino acids. The CDR3 DNA follows: TGTGCCAGCAGCCCAGCCGGGACAGTTCTCTACAATGAGCAGTTCTTC. It specifies CASSPAGTVLYNEQFF. Supplemented by reference TRBV5-5 and TRBJ2-1, the full variable domain reads DAGVTQSPTHLIKTRGQQVTLRCSPISGHKSVSWYQQVLGQGPQFIFQYYEKEERGRGNFPDRFSARQFPNYSSELNVNALLLGDSALYLCASSPAGTVLYNEQFFGPGTRLTVL.

The chain is built from TRBV4-1 and TRBJ1-2, with D possibly matching TRBD1 (6 bases). Deletions cut 4 bases from V and 6 bases from J, with 21 bases between. The CDR3 runs to 16 residues. Per germline, CDR1 MGHRA and CDR2 YSYEKL. The CDR3 protein is CASSLQDGGRGNGYTF. CDR3 DNA: TGCGCCAGCAGCCTCCAAGATGGGGGCAGAGGCAATGGCTACACCTTC.

The chain employs TRBV6-6 and TRBJ1-5, with no clear D. This CDR3 has 14 amino acids. Germline-derived CDR1 and CDR2 are MNHNY and SVGAGI (reference sequence). Trimming took off 0 bases at V and 7 bases at J, with 10 bases between the two ends. The DNA of the CDR3 is TGTGCCAGCAGTTACTCCGTCGGGGTACAGCCCCAGCATTTT. Translating gives CASSYSVGVQPQHF.

This clone showed up just once. The rearrangement joins TRBV18 to TRBJ2-5, with unresolved D. The CDR3 is 16 amino acids. Trimming stripped 5 bases from V and 2 bases from J, with 18 bases between. In germline, CDR1 is KGHSH, CDR2 LQKENI. This chain's CDR3 is CASSTNDISLQETQYF. The CDR3 DNA is TGTGCCAGCTCAACCAACGACATAAGCCTACAAGAGACCCAGTACTTC.

The chain recombines TRBV5-1 with TRBJ1-2, with 7 positions matching TRBD1. The CDR3 contains 15 residues. Germline values: CDR1 SGHRS, CDR2 YFSETQ. Losses at the gene ends were 4 bases for V and 0 bases for J; bases not matched to a gene: 6. The CDR3 nucleotides are TGCGCCAGCAGCCCGGGGGACAGAACTAACTATGGCTACACCTTC. It yields the protein CASSPGDRTNYGYTF.

V is TRBV9 and J is TRBJ2-3; D is perhaps TRBD1 (5 bases). V was shortened by 3 bases and J by 5 bases, with 22 bases between the two germline ends. In germline, CDR1 is SGDLS, CDR2 YYNGEE. The CDR3 consists of 17 residues. The DNA for the CDR3 is TGTGCCAGCAGCGCCAACCCGGACACCACCTGGGTAGATACGCAGTATTTT. Translation: CASSANPDTTWVDTQYF.

The chain is built from TRBV6-5 and TRBJ2-3, with D possibly matching TRBD2 (7 bases). This CDR3 region has 13 residues. Trimming removed 7 bases at V and 6 bases at J, with 14 bases between. Germline V gene lookup returns CDR1 MNHEY and CDR2 SVGAGI. This chain's CDR3 is CASTWRGGDTQYF. DNA for the CDR3: TGTGCCAGCACTTGGAGGGGGGGGGATACGCAGTATTTT.

V gene TRBV28 combines with J gene TRBJ1-4, with TRBD1 matching over 8 bases. Germline loops: CDR1 MDHEN, CDR2 SYDVKM. The length of the CDR3 is 15 residues. Trimming cost V 6 bases and J 3 bases; bases outside gene matches: 6. The CDR3 is CASSKEQGANEKLFF. Here the CDR3 DNA reads TGTGCCAGCAGCAAGGAACAGGGGGCTAATGAAAAACTGTTTTTT.

This clone was detected only once. The chain has TRBV6-5 and TRBJ1-2, with D possibly matching TRBD1 (5 bases). Per the germline V gene, CDR1 is MNHEY and CDR2 is SVGAGI. The CDR3 spans 13 residues. V was clipped by 5 bases and J by 4 bases, with 11 bases between them. The CDR3 loop reads CASSRLTVYGYTF. The CDR3 coding sequence is TGTGCCAGCAGTCGCCTGACAGTCTATGGCTACACCTTC.

This clone was counted only a few times. The V gene is TRBV19, the J gene TRBJ1-2; D is possibly TRBD1 (6 bases). Between the trimmed V and J ends, which lost 5 bases and 4 bases, there was a span of 20 bases. The CDR3 spans 16 residues. CDR1 is LNHDA and CDR2 is SQIVND in the germline V gene (reference sequence). The DNA of the CDR3 is TGTGCCAGTAGTCCCTCAATCCAGACAGGCAGCTATGGCTACACCTTC. Translated, it gives CASSPSIQTGSYGYTF. Filled out from reference TRBV19 and TRBJ1-2, the complete variable domain reads DGGITQSPKYLFRKEGQNVTLSCEQNLNHDAMYWYRQDPGQGLRLIYYSQIVNDFQKGDIAEGYSVSREKKESFPLTVTSAQKNPTAFYLCASSPSIQTGSYGYTFGSGTRLTVV.

This chain links TRBV6-2 or TRBV6-3 with TRBJ2-1; 9 bases are shared with TRBD1. The CDR3 length is 18 residues. Germline loops: CDR1 MNHEY, CDR2 SVGEGT. With V trimmed by 2 bases and J by 0 bases, 8 bases remained unmatched. For the CDR3, the DNA is TGTGCCAGCAGTTACCCACGGGACAGGGCCCTCTCCTACAATGAGCAGTTCTTC. It encodes CASSYPRDRALSYNEQFF.

CDR3 in DNA: TGTGCCAGCTCACAACAGGGAATGAATTCTTATGGCTACACCTTC. Translated, it gives CASSQQGMNSYGYTF. The J gene is TRBJ1-2, the V gene TRBV18; D possibly corresponds to TRBD1 (6 bases). Germline V gene lookup returns CDR1 KGHSH and CDR2 LQKENI. The germline V and J ends were trimmed by 4 bases and 5 bases, with 17 bases remaining between them. This CDR3 has 15 residues.

The DNA for the CDR3 is TGCGCCAGCAGCCCGGGACTAGCGGGCATGACCGGGGAGCTGTTTTTT. Translation: CASSPGLAGMTGELFF. The V and J genes are TRBV4-3 and TRBJ2-2; 12 bases are shared with TRBD2. Germline V gene lookup returns CDR1 LGHNA and CDR2 YSLEER. The CDR3 runs to 16 residues. With 4 bases clipped from V and 5 bases from J, the junction kept 5 bases outside the gene matches.